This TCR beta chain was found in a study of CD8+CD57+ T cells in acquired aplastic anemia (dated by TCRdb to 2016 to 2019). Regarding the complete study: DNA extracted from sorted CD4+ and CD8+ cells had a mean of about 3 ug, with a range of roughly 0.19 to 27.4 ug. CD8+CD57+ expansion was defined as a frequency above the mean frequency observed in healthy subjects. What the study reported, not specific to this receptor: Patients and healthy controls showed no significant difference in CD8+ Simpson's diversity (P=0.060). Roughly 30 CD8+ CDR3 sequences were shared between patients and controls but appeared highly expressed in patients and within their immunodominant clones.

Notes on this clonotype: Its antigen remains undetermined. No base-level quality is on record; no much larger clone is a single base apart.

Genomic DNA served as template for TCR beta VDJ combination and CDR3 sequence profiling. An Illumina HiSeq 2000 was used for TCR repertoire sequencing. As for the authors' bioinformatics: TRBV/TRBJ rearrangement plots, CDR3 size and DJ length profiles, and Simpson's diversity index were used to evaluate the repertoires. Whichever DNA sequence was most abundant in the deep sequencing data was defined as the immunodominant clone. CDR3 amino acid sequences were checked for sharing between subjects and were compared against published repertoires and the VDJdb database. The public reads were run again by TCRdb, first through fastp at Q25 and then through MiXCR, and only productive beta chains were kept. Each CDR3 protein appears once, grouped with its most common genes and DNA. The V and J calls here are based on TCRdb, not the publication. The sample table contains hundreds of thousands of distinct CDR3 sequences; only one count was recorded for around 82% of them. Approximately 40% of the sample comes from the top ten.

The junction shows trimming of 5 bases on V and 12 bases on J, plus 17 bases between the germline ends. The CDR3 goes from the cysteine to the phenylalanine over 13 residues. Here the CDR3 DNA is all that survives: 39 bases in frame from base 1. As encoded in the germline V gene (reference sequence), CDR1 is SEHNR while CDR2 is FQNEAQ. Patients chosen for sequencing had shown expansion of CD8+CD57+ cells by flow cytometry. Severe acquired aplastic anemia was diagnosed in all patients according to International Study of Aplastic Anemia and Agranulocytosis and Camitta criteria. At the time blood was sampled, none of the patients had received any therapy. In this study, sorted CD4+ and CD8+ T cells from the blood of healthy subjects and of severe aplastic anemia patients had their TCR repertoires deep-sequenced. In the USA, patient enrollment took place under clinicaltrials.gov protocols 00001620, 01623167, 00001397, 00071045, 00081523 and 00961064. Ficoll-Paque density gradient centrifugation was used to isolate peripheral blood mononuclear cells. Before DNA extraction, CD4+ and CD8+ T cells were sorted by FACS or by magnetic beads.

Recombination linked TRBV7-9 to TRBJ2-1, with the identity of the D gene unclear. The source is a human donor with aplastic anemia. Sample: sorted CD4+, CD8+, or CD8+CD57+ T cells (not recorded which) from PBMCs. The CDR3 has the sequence CASSEGPGHVQFF. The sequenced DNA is TGTGCCAGCAGCGAAGGGCCCGGGCATGTGCAGTTCTTC.